A selection of T cell receptor beta chains follows, all from one sample in a study of human T cells and chemical hapten exposure. One entry per CDR3 protein, called by TCRdb with MiXCR from the RACE reads. The sample lists about 89,000 distinct CDR3 sequences; approximately 11% were seen once. The specimen comprised whole blood, sampled in connection with sensitization to the hapten diphenylcyclopropenone (DPC). These receptors originate from a man in his forties or fifties with alopecia areata. Some clones in this sample may be carry-over from other donors' samples. Both conserved end residues are part of each CDR3. D genes are given only for firm matches. Size values are once, few and many counts, or a class for expanded clones, and some rows have none.

V gene	D gene	J gene	clone size	CDR3 length	CDR3 protein	CDR3 DNA
TRBV7-8	-	TRBJ1-2	many	13	CASSLVKSGGYTF	TGTGCCAGCAGCTTAGTTAAGTCGGGTGGCTACACCTTC
TRBV9	-	TRBJ2-3	-	13	CASSVAEGHTQYF	TGTGCCAGCAGCGTAGCGGAGGGGCATACGCAGTATTTT
TRBV6-5	-	TRBJ1-1	-	13	CASSYREDTEAFF	TGTGCCAGCAGTTACAGGGAGGACACTGAAGCTTTCTTT
TRBV4-3	TRBD1	TRBJ2-5	many	14	CASSTGQLGETQYF	TGCGCCAGCAGCACGGGACAGCTCGGAGAGACCCAGTACTTC
TRBV4-3	TRBD2	TRBJ2-7	-	16	CASSQDPSGDSYEQYF	TGCGCCAGCAGCCAAGATCCTAGCGGGGACTCCTACGAGCAGTACTTC
TRBV19	-	TRBJ2-2	-	12	CASSIGTGELFF	TGTGCCAGTAGTATAGGGACCGGGGAGCTGTTTTTT
TRBV19	-	TRBJ2-2	-	15	CASSIAARATGELFF	TGTGCCAGTAGTATAGCCGCCCGGGCCACCGGGGAGCTGTTTTTT
TRBV25-1	TRBD1	TRBJ2-6	-	16	CASTARGQGGANVLTF	TGTGCCAGCACAGCGAGGGGGCAGGGGGGGGCCAACGTCCTGACTTTC
TRBV20-1	-	TRBJ2-5	few	14	CSASRGVPEETQYF	TGCAGTGCTAGCCGCGGGGTCCCCGAAGAGACCCAGTACTTC
TRBV7-7	TRBD1	TRBJ2-1	few	14	CASSLGQGADEQFF	TGTGCTAGCAGCTTAGGACAGGGGGCCGATGAGCAGTTCTTC
TRBV6-5	TRBD1	TRBJ1-2	few	17	CASSEGADRDYYYGYTF	TGTGCCAGCAGTGAGGGGGCGGATCGCGATTATTATTATGGCTACACCTTC
TRBV12-3/TRBV12-4	-	TRBJ2-2	-	14	CASSLSGSPGELFF	TGTGCCAGCAGTTTATCGGGCTCCCCCGGGGAGCTGTTTTTT
TRBV20-1	-	TRBJ1-4	few	15	CSARVEARNNEKLFF	TGCAGTGCTAGAGTAGAGGCAAGGAACAATGAAAAACTGTTTTTT
TRBV6-2/TRBV6-3	-	TRBJ1-4	many	15	CASSREGPSLTQLFF	TGTGCCAGCAGTCGCGAAGGGCCCAGTCTAACTCAGCTGTTTTTT
TRBV28	TRBD1	TRBJ1-2	many	15	CASSALTGGFYGYTF	TGTGCCAGCAGTGCCCTGACAGGGGGCTTCTATGGCTACACCTTC
TRBV19	TRBD1	TRBJ1-5	-	13	CASNTQGGLQTYF	TGTGCCAGTAATACGCAGGGGGGACTGCAGACGTATTTT
TRBV5-4	TRBD2	TRBJ2-3	-	16	CASSSWTSGNSDTQYF	TGTGCCAGCAGCTCCTGGACTAGCGGGAACTCAGATACGCAGTATTTT
TRBV9	-	TRBJ2-3	-	17	CASSGGRTPHAPDTQYF	TGTGCCAGCAGCGGTGGACGGACCCCCCACGCCCCAGATACGCAGTATTTT
TRBV5-1	-	TRBJ2-7	-	15	CASRSPKDAFYEQYF	TGCGCCAGCAGGAGCCCAAAGGACGCATTCTACGAGCAGTACTTC
TRBV6-2/TRBV6-3	-	TRBJ1-6	few	15	CASSLSQGMPSPLHF	TGTGCCAGCAGCCTCAGCCAGGGAATGCCTTCACCCCTCCACTTT
TRBV7-9	TRBD1	TRBJ2-3	few	15	CASSPTGGSSDTQYF	TGTGCCAGCAGCCCAACAGGGGGGTCGTCAGATACGCAGTATTTT
TRBV7-9	TRBD2	TRBJ2-1	many	18	CASSTSIGLAGVTNEQFF	TGTGCCAGCAGCACCTCTATCGGACTAGCGGGAGTCACGAATGAGCAGTTCTTC
TRBV7-9	-	TRBJ1-3	-	16	CASSKSTGFTGNTIYF	TGTGCCAGCAGCAAGAGTACCGGGTTTACTGGAAACACCATATATTTT
TRBV20-1	-	TRBJ2-1	-	15	CSASYLSGVNNEQFF	TGCAGTGCTAGTTATCTATCGGGAGTTAACAATGAGCAGTTCTTC
TRBV20-1	-	TRBJ1-6	many	15	CSARVRQEANSPLHF	TGCAGTGCTAGAGTCCGACAGGAGGCGAATTCACCCCTCCACTTT
TRBV20-1	TRBD2	TRBJ2-3	many	15	CSAQYVGRATDTQYF	TGCAGTGCCCAATACGTCGGGAGGGCCACAGATACGCAGTATTTT
TRBV29-1	TRBD2	TRBJ2-5	few	14	CSVGLAGGQETQYF	TGCAGCGTTGGACTAGCGGGAGGCCAAGAGACCCAGTACTTC
TRBV19	TRBD1	TRBJ1-1	few	15	CASRTPGQGNTEAFF	TGTGCCAGTAGAACACCTGGACAGGGGAACACTGAAGCTTTCTTT
TRBV29-1	-	TRBJ2-1	few	13	CSVGQGIYNEQFF	TGCAGCGTTGGGCAGGGTATCTACAATGAGCAGTTCTTC
TRBV6-5	TRBD2	TRBJ2-2	-	17	CASRGLAGGGATGELFF	TGTGCCAGCAGAGGACTAGCGGGAGGCGGGGCGACCGGGGAGCTGTTTTTT
TRBV29-1	TRBD1	TRBJ2-1	few	15	CSAETGTGGYNEQFF	TGCAGCGCCGAAACCGGGACAGGGGGCTACAATGAGCAGTTCTTC
TRBV3-1	-	TRBJ1-1	few	13	CASSQMGNTEAFF	TGTGCCAGCAGCCAAATGGGGAACACTGAAGCTTTCTTT
TRBV5-1	TRBD1	TRBJ2-5	-	14	CASSPDRLGETQYF	TGCGCCAGCAGCCCGGACAGGTTAGGGGAGACCCAGTACTTC
TRBV13	-	TRBJ1-2	few	13	CASSSPRAQGYTF	TGTGCCAGCAGTTCACCCCGGGCTCAAGGCTACACCTTC
TRBV9	-	TRBJ2-2	-	16	CASSVGRSANTGELFF	TGTGCCAGCAGCGTAGGACGGAGCGCGAACACCGGGGAGCTGTTTTTT
TRBV7-9	-	TRBJ2-3	few	15	CASSFTLDLTDTQYF	TGTGCCAGCAGCTTTACACTAGACCTCACAGATACGCAGTATTTT
TRBV28	-	TRBJ2-1	few	15	CASRLDRGEYNEQFF	TGTGCCAGCAGACTCGACAGAGGGGAATACAATGAGCAGTTCTTC
TRBV24-1	TRBD2	TRBJ2-5	-	17	CATSPASGRGGQETQYF	TGTGCCACCAGCCCGGCTAGCGGGAGAGGGGGCCAAGAGACCCAGTACTTC
TRBV24-1	TRBD1	TRBJ1-5	few	15	CATSRTGGAGQPQHF	TGTGCCACCTCCCGGACAGGGGGCGCGGGTCAGCCCCAGCATTTT
TRBV4-1	-	TRBJ2-3	-	15	CASTVETLSSDTQYF	TGCGCCAGCACCGTAGAGACCCTCTCCTCGGATACGCAGTATTTT
TRBV27	-	TRBJ2-7	-	17	CASSFGGHPRSSYEQYF	TGTGCCAGCAGTTTTGGGGGACACCCTAGGAGCTCCTACGAGCAGTACTTC
TRBV15	-	TRBJ2-3	few	16	CATSRDRGGSTDTQYF	TGTGCCACCAGCAGAGATAGAGGGGGTTCCACAGATACGCAGTATTTT
TRBV3-1	-	TRBJ2-3	-	14	CASSPGHSTDTQYF	TGTGCCAGCAGCCCGGGACATAGCACAGATACGCAGTATTTT
TRBV14	-	TRBJ1-6	-	15	CASSQGAGYNSPLHF	TGTGCCAGCAGCCAGGGAGCGGGGTATAATTCACCCCTCCACTTT
TRBV5-4	TRBD1	TRBJ2-7	few	15	CASSTRTGGGYEQYF	TGTGCCAGCAGCACCCGGACAGGGGGCGGCTACGAGCAGTACTTC
TRBV5-1	-	TRBJ1-2	-	15	CASSLIDPTNYGYTF	TGCGCCAGCAGCTTGATCGATCCGACCAACTATGGCTACACCTTC
TRBV7-9	-	TRBJ1-1	few	14	CASSLDAGVAEAFF	TGTGCCAGCAGCTTAGATGCGGGAGTGGCTGAAGCTTTCTTT
TRBV7-2	-	TRBJ1-1	-	13	CASRPRAVTEAFF	TGTGCCAGCAGACCCAGGGCGGTCACTGAAGCTTTCTTT
TRBV12-3/TRBV12-4	-	TRBJ1-5	many	12	CASSFRTQPQHF	TGTGCCAGCAGTTTTAGAACCCAGCCCCAGCATTTT
TRBV10-3	TRBD1	TRBJ2-7	-	16	CAISDPGQVSSYEQYF	TGTGCCATCAGTGACCCAGGACAGGTGAGCTCCTACGAGCAGTACTTC
TRBV11-3	TRBD1	TRBJ2-1	few	15	CASSLTTGANNEQFF	TGTGCCAGCAGCTTGACGACAGGGGCTAATAATGAGCAGTTCTTC
TRBV6-5	-	TRBJ2-7	few	13	CASSRSRIGEQYF	TGTGCCAGCAGTAGGAGCCGGATTGGCGAGCAGTACTTC
TRBV12-3/TRBV12-4	TRBD2	TRBJ2-5	few	16	CASRGTSGRRAETQYF	TGTGCCAGCAGGGGGACTAGCGGGAGGCGGGCAGAGACCCAGTACTTC
TRBV5-6	TRBD2	TRBJ2-3	few	16	CASSEKGLAGEDTQYF	TGTGCCAGCAGCGAAAAGGGACTAGCGGGAGAAGATACGCAGTATTTT
TRBV10-3	TRBD1	TRBJ1-5	-	13	CATWTGLGQPQHF	TGTGCCACCTGGACAGGGCTAGGTCAGCCCCAGCATTTT
TRBV12-3/TRBV12-4	TRBD2	TRBJ2-1	-	13	CASSGLGYNEQFF	TGTGCCAGCAGTGGACTAGGTTACAATGAGCAGTTCTTC
TRBV20-1	-	TRBJ1-4	many	12	CSKQGYNEKLFF	TGCAGTAAACAGGGATATAATGAAAAACTGTTTTTT
TRBV11-2	-	TRBJ2-7	few	12	CASSLAGNEQYF	TGTGCCAGCAGCTTAGCGGGTAACGAGCAGTACTTC
TRBV30	TRBD1	TRBJ1-5	-	15	CAWLGTGGTNQPQHF	TGTGCCTGGCTGGGGACAGGGGGCACCAATCAGCCCCAGCATTTT